What follows are 8 T cell receptor beta chains derived from one specimen sequenced in a study of identical twins. From the 5' RACE reads, TCRdb called clonotypes with MiXCR, one entry per CDR3 protein. The sample lists roughly 350,000 distinct CDR3 sequences, roughly 9% occurring once. Sequencing input: naive T cells sorted from blood. The receptors here all came from a woman aged 50 to 60 in good health.

This clonotype was recorded a few times. The rearrangement uses TRBV12-3 or TRBV12-4 and TRBJ2-1, with D tentatively TRBD2 (5 bases). The length of the CDR3 is 10 residues. V gave up 6 bases and J gave up 12 bases, with 9 bases separating them. This chain's CDR3 is CASSRLLQFF. As DNA, the CDR3 is TGTGCCAGCAGCCGACTACTGCAGTTCTTC.

At least ten counts were recorded for this clonotype. J is TRBJ1-5 and V is TRBV24-1, with D tentatively TRBD1 (6 bases). CDR3 size: 12 residues. V was pared by 4 bases and J by 6 bases, with 6 bases between. Germline CDR1 is KGHDR and CDR2 is SFDVKD. In DNA, the CDR3 is TGTGCCACCAGTGAAGGGGGTCAGCCCCAGCATTTT. This gives the protein CATSEGGQPQHF.

The chain combines TRBV5-1 with TRBJ2-7; 9 bases agree with TRBD1. The V gene's germline CDR1 is SGHRS and CDR2 YFSETQ. V lost 3 bases and J lost 5; bases outside the gene matches: 9. The CDR3 extends over 15 amino acids. In DNA, the CDR3 is TGCGCCAGCAGCTCTCAACAGGGGGCAGTAAACGAGCAGTACTTC. Encoded protein: CASSSQQGAVNEQYF.

This clonotype was picked up a small number of times. This chain uses TRBV20-1 with TRBJ2-1, with 10 bases identical to TRBD2. The CDR3 totals 17 residues. The germline gives CDR1 DFQATT, CDR2 SNEGSKA (reference sequence). V trimming: 1 base; J trimming: 5 bases; junction bases outside the gene matches: 11. In DNA, the CDR3 is TGCAGTGCTAGAGGATCGGTTAGCGGGAGGATTAACAATGAGCAGTTCTTC. It translates to CSARGSVSGRINNEQFF.

The chain uses TRBV5-1 and TRBJ2-7, with 10 bases matching TRBD1. Germline V gene sequence: CDR1 SGHRS, CDR2 YFSETQ. The CDR3 is made up of 14 amino acids. J gave up 7 bases and V 4 bases, and 8 bases lay outside the gene matches. Written as DNA, the CDR3 is TGCGCCAGCAGCGGCCCGGGACAGGGGTGGGAGCAGTACTTC. It translates to CASSGPGQGWEQYF.

The V gene is TRBV28, the J gene TRBJ2-7; 8 positions match TRBD1. This CDR3 is 12 amino acids long. Per the germline V gene, CDR1 is MDHEN and CDR2 is SYDVKM. The V segment lost 7 bases and the J segment 6 bases; nucleotides outside the gene matches: 5. This chain's CDR3 is CASTDRGGEQYV. Written as DNA, the CDR3 is TGTGCCAGCACCGACAGGGGAGGCGAGCAGTACGTC.

This clonotype turned up a few times. The chain has TRBV11-2 and TRBJ2-3; possible D gene TRBD2, 5 bases. Germline CDR1 SGHAT, CDR2 FQNNGV. The V gene lost 5 bases and the J gene lost 2 bases, with 14 bases spanning the gap. This CDR3 has 15 residues. CDR3 loop: CASSAEVTFTDTQYF. The CDR3 DNA reads TGTGCCAGCAGCGCGGAGGTGACCTTCACAGATACGCAGTATTTT.

There are a few counts of this clonotype. The chain combines TRBV28 with TRBJ1-1; tentative D call: TRBD1 (5 bases). Trimming removed 7 bases at V and 7 bases at J, with 13 bases between. Germline loops: CDR1 MDHEN, CDR2 SYDVKM. The CDR3 is 12 residues long. CDR3 coding DNA: TGTGCCAGCAAATCAGGGAGGGGTGAAGCTTTCTTT. It codes for CASKSGRGEAFF.